This TCR beta chain was documented in a study of T-cell memory formation after mild COVID-19. TCRdb re-derived calls from the 5' RACE reads in MiXCR, one entry per CDR3 protein. The repertoire has about 350,000 distinct CDR3 sequences, around 14% of them found once; the top ten carry approximately 20%. The J segment lost 4 bases and the V segment lost 3 bases, leaving 5 bases of the junction unmatched. The CDR3 consists of 15 residues. Per germline, CDR1 SGHRS and CDR2 YFSETQ. This clonotype was observed at least ten times. V gene TRBV5-1 combines with J gene TRBJ2-3; 10 bases agree with TRBD1. The specimen sequenced was PBMCs or a T cell subset sorted from them (not recorded which). The clonotype was recovered from a man younger than 35 who had mild COVID-19 (a few samples of this study predate the infection). Cell type and time point are not known. As DNA, the CDR3 is TGCGCCAGCAGCTCCCTGACAGGGGGCGCAGATACGCAGTATTTT. It codes for CASSSLTGGADTQYF.